These T cell receptor beta chains were read from a single sample in a study of low-dose radiotherapy and immunotherapy resistance in tumors. TCRdb re-analysed the reads in MiXCR, keeping a single row per CDR3 protein. Of tens of thousands of distinct CDR3 sequences in the sample, around 17% were seen once. Here the sequenced sample was PBMCs, taken before treatment. These receptors were obtained from a male donor with prostate cancer. Both conserved end residues are part of each CDR3. Each record gives: V gene, J gene, clone size, D gene, CDR3 DNA, CDR3 protein. A D gene is named only where the DNA matches it firmly. Not all rows give a size; the values are once, few, many and, for expanded clones, a class.

>TRBV10-2|TRBJ2-1|many|.
TGCGCCAGCAGCCCACCATTGGGCGGGGGCCCGGATGAGCAGTTCTTC
CASSPPLGGGPDEQFF
>TRBV7-9|TRBJ2-3|many|.
TGTGCCAGCACCCTCCGGTCGCTGGTCGGGACAGATACGCAGTATTTT
CASTLRSLVGTDTQYF
>TRBV25-1|TRBJ2-7|few|.
TGTGCCAGCCGACAGGCTTTCTACGAGCAGTACTTC
CASRQAFYEQYF
>TRBV3-1|TRBJ2-5|many|TRBD2
TGTGCCAGCAGCCAGAGGACTAGCCAAGAGACCCAGTACTTC
CASSQRTSQETQYF
>TRBV3-1|TRBJ2-1|many|TRBD2
TGTGCCAGCAGCCAAGAGGGCGCAGGACTAGGCTCAAATGAGCAGTTCTTC
CASSQEGAGLGSNEQFF
>TRBV10-3|TRBJ2-1|.|TRBD1
TGTGCCATCAGCGACGAGACAGGGATTTATAATGAGCAGTTCTTC
CAISDETGIYNEQFF
>TRBV5-1|TRBJ2-3|many|TRBD2
TGCGCCAGCAGCGTGGGACTAGTGGCAGATACGCAGTATTTT
CASSVGLVADTQYF
>TRBV6-4|TRBJ2-2|many|TRBD2
TGTGCCAGCAGTGAGAGTAGCGGGGTTTCCGGGGAGCTGTTTTTT
CASSESSGVSGELFF
>TRBV12-3/TRBV12-4|TRBJ2-2|many|.
TGTGCCAGCAGTTTCCGGAGCGCCGGGGAGCTGTTTTTT
CASSFRSAGELFF
>TRBV10-3|TRBJ1-6|once|.
TGTGCCATCAGCCGCGGACGCCTTGGGGATTCACCCCTCCACTTT
CAISRGRLGDSPLHF
>TRBV5-5|TRBJ2-3|many|.
TGTGCCAGCAGCTACCGGGAAGGAGATACGCAGTATTTT
CASSYREGDTQYF
>TRBV30|TRBJ2-5|.|.
TGTGCCAAATCGGCGAGAGACCAAGAGACCCAGTACTTC
CAKSARDQETQYF
>TRBV28|TRBJ1-5|few|.
TGTGCCAGCAGTTTATGGGGGGGTCAGCCCCAGCATTTT
CASSLWGGQPQHF